This note documents a single T cell receptor beta chain sequence. These data are taken from a study of blood T cell repertoires in COVID-19. Background on the study: Acute and convalescent COVID-19 samples came from the United States, Italy and Spain.

Per germline, CDR1 LGHDT and CDR2 YNNKEL (reference sequence). The ends were cut back, 4 bases at V and 6 bases at J, with 17 bases in the middle. CDR3 length: 15 residues. Per the original methods: Reference gene primers were amplified, and this amplification served to estimate nucleated cell counts. TCRdb's table, derived via immunoSEQ multiplex PCR, lists solely in-frame clones and lacks some. Clone size and the V and J calls come from that table; the DNA yielded D and trimming. The table records roughly 250,000 clones, roughly 90% of them present only once. Sequences were obtained from PBMCs or T cells enriched from blood (not recorded which). The chain recombines TRBV3-1 (or the pseudogene TRBV3-2) with TRBJ2-3, with no clear D. The receptor's source is a woman between 40 and 50 years old with acute COVID-19. In DNA form, the CDR3 reads TGTGCCAGCAGCCGATGGGTCGGAATGGAGGATACGCAGTATTTT. Protein product: CASSRWVGMEDTQYF.